One and the same sample provided the 30 T cell receptor beta chains below, sequenced in a study of cytomegalovirus exposure and HLA in healthy donors. 13 Jbeta primers and 60 Vbeta primers were used for the PCR. Libraries were prepared by immunoSEQ multiplex PCR; TCRdb keeps only in-frame clonotypes and omits some of them. This table has some 190,000 clones, 65% to 85% appearing once. The sequenced sample was PBMCs. The receptors originated from a male donor in good health and CMV-seronegative.

This clone has just one count. V is TRBV15 and J is TRBJ2-7; 10 bases align to TRBD2. Looked up from germline, CDR1 is LNHNV and CDR2 is YYDKDF (reference sequence). The V gene end was trimmed by 1 base and the J gene end by 5 bases; junction bases not matched to a gene: 17. This CDR3 comprises 19 residues. The CDR3 loop is CATSRVASGGFFFGNEQYF. DNA of the CDR3: TGTGCCACCAGCAGAGTCGCTAGCGGGGGATTTTTCTTTGGTAACGAGCAGTACTTC.

The rearrangement links TRBV9 to TRBJ2-2, with D hard to call. V was cut by 1 base and J by 6 bases, with 4 bases left in between. The CDR3 covers 12 residues. CDR1 SGDLS and CDR2 YYNGEE come from the germline V gene. CDR3 protein: CASSVRAGELFF. As DNA, the CDR3 is TGTGCCAGCAGCGTACGAGCCGGGGAGCTGTTTTTT.

The chain joins TRBV28 to TRBJ2-5; maybe TRBD1 (6 bases). The V gene lost 4 bases and the J gene lost 3 bases, with 12 bases spanning the gap. Germline CDR1 is MDHEN and CDR2 is SYDVKM. The CDR3 length is 14 residues. The CDR3 DNA reads TGTGCCAGCAGTTCCGGGACAAAAAAAGAGACCCAGTACTTC. The encoded protein is CASSSGTKKETQYF.

The gene calls are TRBV4-2 and TRBJ2-7; D is possibly TRBD2 (6 bases). The V end was cut by 0 bases, the J end by 4 bases, with 19 bases between. Germline values: CDR1 LGHNA, CDR2 YNFKEQ. The CDR3 is 17 amino acids. CDR3 DNA: TGTGCCAGCAGCCAAGATTTGTCGACTAGGAAAGTTTACGAGCAGTACTTC. Its translation is CASSQDLSTRKVYEQYF.

This clone was seen once. The chain employs TRBV18 and TRBJ1-3; D perhaps matches TRBD1 (5 bases). This CDR3 is 16 amino acids long. Trimming removed 1 base from V and 2 bases from J, with 12 bases in between. Germline V gene sequence: CDR1 KGHSH, CDR2 LQKENI. This CDR3 is CASSPLKGSTGNTIYF. The DNA for the CDR3 is TGTGCCAGCTCACCACTCAAGGGGTCGACTGGAAACACCATATATTTT.

The rearrangement uses TRBV7-2 and TRBJ2-7; TRBD2 matches at 8 bases. The length of the CDR3 is 14 residues. V trimming: 2 bases; J trimming: 7 bases; junction bases outside the gene matches: 7. Per germline, CDR1 SGHTA and CDR2 FQGNSA. For the CDR3, the DNA is TGTGCCAGCAGCTTATCGGGGGGGATAACAGAGCAGTACTTC. Translated, it gives CASSLSGGITEQYF.

The rearrangement joins TRBV6-6 to TRBJ2-7; D is unresolved. Trimming left V 0 bases short and J 6 bases short, with 3 bases between. The CDR3 is made up of 11 amino acids. Looked up from germline, CDR1 is MNHNY and CDR2 is SVGAGI (reference sequence). The CDR3 sequence: CASSYSREQYF. CDR3 DNA sequence: TGTGCCAGCAGTTACTCGCGCGAGCAGTACTTC.

The rearrangement links TRBV5-6 to TRBJ2-5; 9 bases align to TRBD2. This CDR3 has 15 amino acids. Losses at the gene ends were 3 bases for V and 3 bases for J; bases not matched to a gene: 6. CDR1 is SGHDT, CDR2 YYEEEE, per germline. This CDR3 is CASSSSGVGEETQYF. The CDR3, as DNA: TGTGCCAGCAGCTCTAGCGGGGTCGGTGAAGAGACCCAGTACTTC.

The chain is built from TRBV7-9 and TRBJ1-1; D is unclear. V lost 7 bases and J 4 bases, leaving 19 bases between the germline ends. The CDR3 sequence is 15 residues long. In germline, CDR1 is SEHNR, CDR2 FQNEAQ (reference sequence). CDR3 DNA: TGTGCCAGCACCCCTTTGACTCTGATGAGCACTGAAGCTTTCTTT. It specifies CASTPLTLMSTEAFF.

The rearrangement joins TRBV18 to TRBJ2-5, with TRBD1 as a possible D gene (5 bases). This CDR3 spans 14 amino acids. Trimming shortened V by 3 bases and J by 3 bases, and 11 bases separated the two germline ends. The germline V gene has CDR1 KGHSH and CDR2 LQKENI. For the CDR3, the DNA is TGTGCCAGCTCACCTGTCACAGGTGAAGAGACCCAGTACTTC. Translated, it gives CASSPVTGEETQYF.

V is TRBV5-1 and J is TRBJ2-3, with 10 bases lining up with TRBD2. CDR1 is SGHRS, CDR2 YFSETQ, per germline. The length of the CDR3 is 16 residues. Losses at the gene ends were 6 bases for V and 5 bases for J; bases not matched to a gene: 12. The CDR3 nucleotides read TGCGCCAGCAAACCTTCGGCTAGCGGGAGAGGAGATACGCAGTATTTT. It is translated as CASKPSASGRGDTQYF.

J is TRBJ1-5 and V is TRBV7-8, with 8 bases identical to TRBD1. The CDR3 covers 15 residues. Germline trimming cut 4 bases from V and 4 bases from J; bases unmatched to any gene: 6. Germline V gives CDR1 SGHVS, CDR2 FQNEAQ. The CDR3 DNA reads TGTGCCAGCAGCTCGACAGGGGTTGAGAATCAGCCCCAGCATTTT. Residues: CASSSTGVENQPQHF.

This clone has only a few counts. The chain has TRBV5-1 and TRBJ2-3; 9 bases line up with TRBD1. J gave up 6 bases and V 2 bases, and 7 bases lay outside the gene matches. CDR1 and CDR2 from the germline V gene are SGHRS and YFSETQ. CDR3 length: 15 amino acids. CDR3 amino acids: CASSLRGTGQDTQYF. As DNA, the CDR3 is TGCGCCAGCAGCTTACGCGGGACAGGGCAGGATACGCAGTATTTT.

The chain employs TRBV28 and TRBJ1-2; D not certain. The V gene lost 5 bases and the J gene lost 2 bases, with 12 bases spanning the gap. CDR3 size: 14 residues. CDR1 is MDHEN and CDR2 is SYDVKM in the germline V gene. The CDR3 loop reads CASSAQVANYGYTF. DNA of the CDR3: TGTGCCAGCAGTGCCCAGGTGGCCAACTATGGCTACACCTTC.

This clone appeared a single time. The chain joins TRBV7-9 to TRBJ1-1; the D gene is possibly TRBD1 (6 bases). Trimming took off 5 bases at V and 6 bases at J, with 16 bases between the two ends. The CDR3 is made up of 14 amino acids. The germline V gene has CDR1 SEHNR and CDR2 FQNEAQ (reference sequence). The CDR3 sequence is CASSNKRGYAEAFF. Here the CDR3 DNA reads TGTGCCAGCAGCAACAAAAGGGGGTATGCTGAAGCTTTCTTT.

This sequence joins TRBV5-1 and TRBJ1-1; 9 nucleotides agree with TRBD1. This CDR3 contains 15 residues. CDR1 is SGHRS, CDR2 YFSETQ, per germline. V shed 3 bases and J 3 bases; nucleotides not matched to a gene: 6. The CDR3 DNA is TGCGCCAGCAGCTCGTTTAACAGGGGGCACACTGAAGCTTTCTTT. It yields the protein CASSSFNRGHTEAFF.

The chain joins TRBV6-1 to TRBJ2-3; 11 bases line up with TRBD2. After removal of 5 bases from V and 4 bases from J, the junction contained 5 bases not matched to a gene. The CDR3 spans 15 residues. In germline, CDR1 is MNHNS, CDR2 SASEGT. The CDR3 spells CASSPLAGGPDTQYF. CDR3 nucleotides: TGTGCCAGCAGTCCCTTAGCGGGAGGGCCAGATACGCAGTATTTT.

The chain links TRBV27 to TRBJ2-7; possibly TRBD1 for D (6 bases). Looked up from germline, CDR1 is MNHEY and CDR2 is SMNVEV (reference sequence). The V end lost 0 bases, the J end lost 0 bases, and 12 bases lay between the germline ends. The CDR3 totals 16 residues. The CDR3 DNA reads as TGTGCCAGCAGTTTATCGACAGGCTTTAGCTCCTACGAGCAGTACTTC. This encodes CASSLSTGFSSYEQYF.

The chain is built from TRBV7-8 and TRBJ2-3, with 11 bases matching TRBD2. This CDR3 is built from 17 residues. Germline CDR1 reads SGHVS; CDR2 reads FQNEAQ. V dropped 2 bases and J dropped 1; count of bases not matched to a gene: 5. The CDR3: CASSLITSGGGTDTQYF. CDR3 DNA: TGTGCCAGCAGCTTAATAACTAGCGGGGGAGGCACAGATACGCAGTATTTT.

V usage is TRBV5-4 and J usage is TRBJ1-2, with TRBD1 matching over 7 bases. The CDR3 totals 13 residues. Germline V gene sequence: CDR1 SGHNT, CDR2 YYREEE (reference sequence). The V segment lost 2 bases and the J segment 4 bases; nucleotides outside the gene matches: 2. CDR3 sequence reads: CASSLQGSYGYTF. CDR3 DNA sequence: TGTGCCAGCAGCTTACAGGGGTCCTATGGCTACACCTTC.

J is TRBJ1-5 and V is TRBV27; the D is unclear. V lost 4 bases and J lost 5, with 12 bases in between. This CDR3 comprises 14 residues. CDR1 is MNHEY, CDR2 SMNVEV, per germline (reference sequence). The CDR3 reads CASSYRRSDQPQHF. DNA for the CDR3: TGTGCCAGCAGTTATAGGAGGTCGGATCAGCCCCAGCATTTT.

Here the CDR3 reads CAWSVNSWDSPLHF. The CDR3 DNA reads TGTGCCTGGAGTGTAAACAGTTGGGATTCACCCCTCCACTTT. The genes are TRBV30 and TRBJ1-6, with D unresolved. CDR1 GTSNPN and CDR2 SVGIG come from the germline V gene (reference sequence). Trimming cost V 0 bases and J 8 bases, with 11 bases left between them. CDR3 length: 14 residues.

The chain carries TRBV4-1 and TRBJ1-3, with D possibly TRBD1 on 6 matching bases. Deletions cut 1 base from V and 3 bases from J, with 16 bases between. Germline V lookup: CDR1 MGHRA, CDR2 YSYEKL. The CDR3 is 17 residues long. CDR3 DNA sequence: TGCGCCAGCAGCCAAGTGTCGGACAGCCGGCATGGAAACACCATATATTTT. It translates to CASSQVSDSRHGNTIYF.

V and J are TRBV2 and TRBJ1-2; perhaps TRBD1 as D (6 bases). V lost 4 bases to trimming and J lost 0 bases, with 12 bases between them. Germline-derived CDR1 and CDR2 are SNHLY and FYNNEI. The CDR3 runs 15 residues. CDR3 in DNA: TGTGCCAGCAGTGCCGACAGGTGGACTAACTATGGCTACACCTTC. Its translation: CASSADRWTNYGYTF.

V usage is TRBV15 and J usage is TRBJ1-2; the match to TRBD1 covers 7 bases. The CDR3 covers 16 residues. J lost 5 bases, V lost 5 bases, and 14 bases had no gene match. The germline CDR1 and CDR2 sequences are LNHNV and YYDKDF (reference sequence). The CDR3 protein is CATSLEGATHPYGYTF. CDR3 coding DNA: TGTGCCACCAGCCTAGAGGGGGCCACACATCCTTATGGCTACACCTTC.

The chain joins TRBV18 to TRBJ2-7, with 7 bases fitting TRBD1. Germline loops: CDR1 KGHSH, CDR2 LQKENI. The CDR3 covers 13 residues. Unmatched junction bases numbered 3, after V lost 4 bases and J lost 3 bases. CDR3 residues: CASSLDRDYEQYF. In DNA form, the CDR3 reads TGTGCCAGCTCACTCGACAGGGACTACGAGCAGTACTTC.

The J gene is TRBJ2-2, the V gene TRBV29-1, with 14 nucleotides matching TRBD2. V lost 1 base and J lost 6; bases outside the gene matches: 4. The CDR3 loop spans 16 amino acids. Germline V gene lookup returns CDR1 SQVTM and CDR2 ANQGSEA. The CDR3 bases are TGCAGCGTTGAAGGACTAGCGGGAGGGCCTTCCGGGGAGCTGTTTTTT. Translated, it gives CSVEGLAGGPSGELFF.

The chain links TRBV5-4 to TRBJ2-2, with TRBD2 matching over 9 bases. Germline loops: CDR1 SGHNT, CDR2 YYREEE (reference sequence). This CDR3 is 16 amino acids long. With 0 bases clipped from V and 5 bases from J, the junction kept 5 bases outside the gene matches. CDR3 nucleotides: TGTGCCAGCAGCTTGGCCGCAGGACTAGCGACCGGGGAGCTGTTTTTT. Encoded protein: CASSLAAGLATGELFF.

The chain links TRBV28 to TRBJ2-7; D possibly corresponds to TRBD2 (5 bases). The V and J ends lost 5 bases and 5 bases respectively, with 19 bases between them. The germline V gene encodes CDR1 MDHEN and CDR2 SYDVKM. The CDR3 length is 15 residues. This CDR3 reads CASSLLRRGSDEQYF. CDR3 DNA: TGTGCCAGCAGTCTCCTCCGACGGGGTTCGGACGAGCAGTACTTC.

The rearrangement uses TRBV30 and TRBJ1-4; D is undetermined. The CDR3 is 15 amino acids. Germline V CDR1 and CDR2: GTSNPN, SVGIG (reference sequence). The V and J ends lost 0 bases and 3 bases respectively, with 11 bases between them. The CDR3 protein is CAWSVQRASNEKLFF. The CDR3 DNA sequence: TGTGCCTGGAGTGTACAGAGGGCGTCTAATGAAAAACTGTTTTTT.